These 16 T cell receptor beta chains were all obtained from the same sample, sequenced in a study of T cell responses to AZD1222 COVID-19 vaccine. Here immunoSEQ multiplex PCR was the method, and the copy in TCRdb shows in-frame clones only, minus some. Among more than 95,000 clones listed, 82% were seen once. Material: peripheral blood, obtained on day 0 of AZD1222 vaccination. These receptors were collected from an adult in good health.

The rearrangement joins TRBV9 to TRBJ1-2, with TRBD1 identical over 9 bases. This CDR3 is built from 17 residues. J gave up 4 bases and V 0 bases, and 10 bases lay outside the gene matches. CDR1 is SGDLS, CDR2 YYNGEE, per germline. The CDR3 loop reads CASSVAAPDRGGYGYTF. In DNA form, the CDR3 reads TGTGCCAGCAGCGTAGCCGCACCGGACAGGGGAGGCTATGGCTACACCTTC.

In DNA form, the CDR3 reads TGTGCCAGCAGACTACAGGGAAGGGGCGAAAAACTGTTTTTT. This gives the protein CASRLQGRGEKLFF. The chain joins TRBV6-1 to TRBJ1-4, with a weak D call TRBD1 (6 bases). In germline, CDR1 is MNHNS, CDR2 SASEGT. V shed 6 bases and J shed 8 bases, with 16 bases lying between them. The CDR3 sequence is 14 residues long.

The J gene is TRBJ2-7, the V gene TRBV25-1; D is unclear. The germline gives CDR1 MGHDK, CDR2 SYGVNS. V was pared by 4 bases and J by 9 bases, with 10 bases between. The CDR3 is 11 amino acids. CDR3 region: CASSALRAQYF. CDR3 nucleotide sequence: TGTGCCAGCAGTGCTCTTAGGGCGCAGTACTTC.

The rearrangement joins TRBV30 to TRBJ2-6; 11 bases match TRBD1. Trimming removed 5 bases from V and 1 base from J; junction bases left unmatched: 4. The length of the CDR3 is 16 residues. CDR1 and CDR2 from the germline V gene are GTSNPN and SVGIG (reference sequence). CDR3 in amino acids: CAWYRDRGSGANVLTF. The DNA for the CDR3 is TGTGCCTGGTACCGGGACAGGGGGTCTGGGGCCAACGTCCTGACTTTC.

V and J are TRBV27 and TRBJ1-2; tentatively, D is TRBD1 (5 bases). V was cut by 5 bases and J by 5 bases, with 18 bases left in between. Germline assignment: CDR1 MNHEY and CDR2 SMNVEV (reference sequence). The CDR3 is 15 residues long. In nucleotides, the CDR3 is TGTGCCAGCAGTCCCTCGGCAGGGATTTTTTATGGCTACACCTTC. Protein: CASSPSAGIFYGYTF.

The genes are TRBV18 and TRBJ1-4; D ambiguous. V was shortened by 3 bases and J by 2 bases, with 7 bases between the two germline ends. Germline loops: CDR1 KGHSH, CDR2 LQKENI. CDR3 length: 14 amino acids. The CDR3 loop is CASSPAGTNEKLFF. In DNA, the CDR3 is TGTGCCAGCTCACCTGCCGGCACTAATGAAAAACTGTTTTTT.

The V call is TRBV6-5, the J call TRBJ2-3, with no clear D. V shed 5 bases and J shed 1 base, with 10 bases lying between them. Per the germline V gene, CDR1 is MNHEY and CDR2 is SVGAGI. The CDR3 is 14 residues long. Here the CDR3 DNA reads TGTGCCAGCAGTCCCCGACTGGGCACAGATACGCAGTATTTT. Protein sequence: CASSPRLGTDTQYF.

This clone was found once. CDR3 coding DNA: TGTGCCAGCAGTTACTCAGGGACCCAGCCCCAGCATTTT. It encodes CASSYSGTQPQHF. The V and J genes are TRBV6-2 or TRBV6-3 and TRBJ1-5; possibly TRBD1 for D (5 bases). CDR3 length: 13 residues. The V and J ends lost 0 bases and 7 bases respectively, with 7 bases between them. The germline gives CDR1 MNHEY, CDR2 SVGEGT.

The chain joins TRBV5-1 to TRBJ2-7; the D gene is possibly TRBD1 (5 bases). V was cut by 1 base and J by 3 bases, with 8 bases left in between. Germline values: CDR1 SGHRS, CDR2 YFSETQ. The CDR3 consists of 13 residues. The CDR3 nucleotides are TGCGCCAGCAGCTTGTCCAGGGACTACGAGCAGTACTTC. It encodes CASSLSRDYEQYF.

In this sample, this clone turned up a few times. This chain links TRBV3-1 (or the pseudogene TRBV3-2) with TRBJ2-1; D unresolved. Looked up from germline, CDR1 is LGHDT and CDR2 is YNNKEL (reference sequence). V was trimmed by 2 bases and J by 8 bases, leaving 4 bases between them. This CDR3 is 11 amino acids long. The CDR3 loop reads CASSQFDEQFF. The CDR3 DNA sequence: TGTGCCAGCAGCCAATTCGATGAGCAGTTCTTC.

The gene calls are TRBV30 and TRBJ1-5; possibly TRBD1 for D (5 bases). Germline CDR1 and CDR2: GTSNPN and SVGIG (reference sequence). V was trimmed by 2 bases and J by 1 base, leaving 12 bases between them. This CDR3 comprises 15 residues. CDR3 residues: CAWSYPGMSNQPQHF. The CDR3 DNA reads as TGTGCCTGGAGTTATCCAGGGATGAGCAATCAGCCCCAGCATTTT.

CDR3 region: CASSIAGLRDGYTF. The CDR3 region has the DNA TGTGCCAGTAGTATAGCTGGCCTGAGAGATGGCTACACCTTC. The chain links TRBV19 to TRBJ1-2, with D unclear. CDR3 length: 14 amino acids. The V and J ends lost 1 base and 6 bases respectively, with 12 bases between them. In germline, CDR1 is LNHDA, CDR2 SQIVND (reference sequence).

Regarding this clone: Other DNA sequences in the same sample also yield this CDR3. V is TRBV4-3 and J is TRBJ1-2; D is uncertain. Trimming took 1 base from V and 3 from J, leaving 6 bases between them. Germline V CDR1 and CDR2: LGHNA, YSLEER. This CDR3 spans 13 amino acids. The DNA of the CDR3 is TGCGCCAGCAGCCAAGGCCCCTACTATGGCTACACCTTC. This gives the protein CASSQGPYYGYTF.

V is TRBV5-5 and J is TRBJ2-1; D is unclear. CDR3 length: 11 amino acids. The germline V and J ends were trimmed by 0 bases and 9 bases, with 4 bases remaining between them. Germline V lookup: CDR1 SGHKS, CDR2 YYEKEE (reference sequence). Written as DNA, the CDR3 is TGTGCCAGCAGCTTGGGGTTTGAGCAGTTCTTC. Amino acids: CASSLGFEQFF.

This chain links TRBV12-3 or TRBV12-4 with TRBJ1-1, with D possibly being TRBD1 (5 bases). This CDR3 has 13 amino acids. The germline V and J ends were trimmed by 3 bases and 11 bases, with 16 bases remaining between them. The CDR3 loop reads CASSLGLGGVAFF. CDR3 in DNA: TGTGCCAGCAGTTTGGGGCTTGGGGGGGTGGCTTTCTTT.

V usage is TRBV25-1 and J usage is TRBJ1-3; no firm D call. This CDR3 region has 14 residues. V was trimmed by 2 bases and J by 0 bases, leaving 5 bases between them. The germline CDR1 and CDR2 sequences are MGHDK and SYGVNS. Written as DNA, the CDR3 is TGTGCCAGCAGTGAAGCCAGCTCTGGAAACACCATATATTTT. This gives the protein CASSEASSGNTIYF.